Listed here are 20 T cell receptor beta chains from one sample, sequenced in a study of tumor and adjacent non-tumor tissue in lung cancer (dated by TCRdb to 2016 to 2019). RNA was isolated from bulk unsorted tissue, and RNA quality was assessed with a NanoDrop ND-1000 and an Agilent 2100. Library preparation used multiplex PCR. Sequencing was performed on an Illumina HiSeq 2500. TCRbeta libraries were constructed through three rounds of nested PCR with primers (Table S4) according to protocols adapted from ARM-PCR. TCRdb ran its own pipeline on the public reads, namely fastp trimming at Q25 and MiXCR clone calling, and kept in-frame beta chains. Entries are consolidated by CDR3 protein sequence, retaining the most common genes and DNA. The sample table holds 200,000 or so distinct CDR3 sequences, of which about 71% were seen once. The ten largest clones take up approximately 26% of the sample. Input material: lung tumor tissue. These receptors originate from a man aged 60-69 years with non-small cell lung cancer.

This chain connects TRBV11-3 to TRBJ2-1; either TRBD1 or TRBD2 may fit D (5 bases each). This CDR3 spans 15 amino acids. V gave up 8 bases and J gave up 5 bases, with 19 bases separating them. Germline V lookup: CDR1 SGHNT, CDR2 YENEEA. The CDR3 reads CASGPSIGTNNEQFF. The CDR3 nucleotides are TGTGCCAGCGGCCCGTCTATCGGGACCAACAATGAGCAGTTCTTC.

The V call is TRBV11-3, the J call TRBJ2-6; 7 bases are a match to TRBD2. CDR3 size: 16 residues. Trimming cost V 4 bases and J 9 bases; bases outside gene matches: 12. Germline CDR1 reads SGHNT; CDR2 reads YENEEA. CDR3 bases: TGTGCCAGCAGCTCAGCGGGGACCTCTAGGGTCAACGTCCTGACTTTC. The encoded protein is CASSSAGTSRVNVLTF.

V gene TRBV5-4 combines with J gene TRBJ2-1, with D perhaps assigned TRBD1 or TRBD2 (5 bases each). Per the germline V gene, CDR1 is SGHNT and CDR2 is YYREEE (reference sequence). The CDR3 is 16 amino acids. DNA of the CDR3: TGTCCTAGTAGCCTCGGGGCAGGCCGAACACACAATGAGCAGTTCTTC. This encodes CPSSLGAGRTHNEQFF.

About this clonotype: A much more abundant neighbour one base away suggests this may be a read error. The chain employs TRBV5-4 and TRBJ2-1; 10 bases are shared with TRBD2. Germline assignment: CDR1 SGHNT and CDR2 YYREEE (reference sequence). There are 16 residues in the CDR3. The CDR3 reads CASSLSAGGPYHEQLF. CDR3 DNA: TGTGCCAGCAGCTTATCAGCGGGAGGGCCTTACCATGAGCAGCTCTTC.

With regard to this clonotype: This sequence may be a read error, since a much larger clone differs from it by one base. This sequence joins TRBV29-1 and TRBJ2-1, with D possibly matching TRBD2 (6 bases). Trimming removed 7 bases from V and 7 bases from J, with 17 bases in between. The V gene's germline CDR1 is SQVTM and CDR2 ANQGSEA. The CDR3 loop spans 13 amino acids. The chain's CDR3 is CSGSGLVINEQFF. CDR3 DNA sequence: TGCAGCGGATCGGGACTGGTAATTAATGAGCAGTTCTTC.

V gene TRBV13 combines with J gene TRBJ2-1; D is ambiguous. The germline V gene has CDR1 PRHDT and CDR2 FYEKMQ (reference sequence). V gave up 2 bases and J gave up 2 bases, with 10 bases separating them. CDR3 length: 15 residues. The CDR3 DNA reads TGTGCCAGCAGCTTAATGAGCGAGACCTACAATGAGCAGTTCTTC. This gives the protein CASSLMSETYNEQFF. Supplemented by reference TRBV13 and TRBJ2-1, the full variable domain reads AAGVIQSPRHLIKEKRETATLKCYPIPRHDTVYWYQQGPGQDPQFLISFYEKMQSDKGSIPDRFSAQQFSDYHSELNMSSLELGDSALYFCASSLMSETYNEQFFGPGTRLTVL.

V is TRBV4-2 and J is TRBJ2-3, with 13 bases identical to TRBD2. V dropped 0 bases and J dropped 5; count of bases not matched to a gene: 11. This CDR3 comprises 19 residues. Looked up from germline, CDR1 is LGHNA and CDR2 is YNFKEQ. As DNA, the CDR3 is TGTGCCAGCAGCCAAGACTCAGGGACTAGCGGGGCCCTCGGAGATACGCAGTATTTT. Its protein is CASSQDSGTSGALGDTQYF.

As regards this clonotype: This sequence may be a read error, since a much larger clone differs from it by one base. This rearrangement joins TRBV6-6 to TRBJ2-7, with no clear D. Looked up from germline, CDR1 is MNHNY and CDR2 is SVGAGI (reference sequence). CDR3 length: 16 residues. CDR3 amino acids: CASSYSSQTQNYDQYF. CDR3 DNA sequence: TGTGCCAGCAGTTACTCGTCCCAGACACAGAACTACGATCAGTACTTC.

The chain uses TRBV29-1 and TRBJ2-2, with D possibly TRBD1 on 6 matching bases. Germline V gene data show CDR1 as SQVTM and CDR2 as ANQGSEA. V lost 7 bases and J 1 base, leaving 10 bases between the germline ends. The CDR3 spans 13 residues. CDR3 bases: TGCAGCGCCGCCAGGGGGAACACCGGGGAGCTGTTTTTT. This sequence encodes CSAARGNTGELFF.

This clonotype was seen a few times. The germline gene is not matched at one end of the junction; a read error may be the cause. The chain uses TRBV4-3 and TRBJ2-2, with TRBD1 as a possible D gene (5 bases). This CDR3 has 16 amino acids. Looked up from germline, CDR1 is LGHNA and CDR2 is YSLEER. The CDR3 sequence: CASSQGVGRETEELFF. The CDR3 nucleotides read TGCGCCAGCAGCCAAGGGGTGGGGCGCGAAACCGAGGAGCTGTTTTTT.

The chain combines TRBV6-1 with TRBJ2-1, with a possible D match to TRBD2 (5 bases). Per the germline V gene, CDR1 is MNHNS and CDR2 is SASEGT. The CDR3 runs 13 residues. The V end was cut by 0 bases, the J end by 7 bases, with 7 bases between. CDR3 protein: CASSEAERNEQFF. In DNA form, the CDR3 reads TGTGCCAGCAGTGAAGCAGAGCGGAATGAGCAGTTCTTC.

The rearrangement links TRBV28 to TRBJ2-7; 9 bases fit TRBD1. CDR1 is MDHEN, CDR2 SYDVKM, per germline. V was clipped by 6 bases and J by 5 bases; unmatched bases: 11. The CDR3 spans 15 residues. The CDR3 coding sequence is TGTGCCAGCAGCCCGCCGGGACAGGGTAACCACGAGCAGTACTTC. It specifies CASSPPGQGNHEQYF.

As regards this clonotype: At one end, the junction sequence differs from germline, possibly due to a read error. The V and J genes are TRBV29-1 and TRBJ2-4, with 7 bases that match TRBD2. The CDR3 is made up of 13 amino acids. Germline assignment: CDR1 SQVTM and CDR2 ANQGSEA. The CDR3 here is CSVWTSFQNIKYF. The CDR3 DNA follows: TGCAGCGTTTGGACTAGTTTCCAAAACATTAAGTACTTC.

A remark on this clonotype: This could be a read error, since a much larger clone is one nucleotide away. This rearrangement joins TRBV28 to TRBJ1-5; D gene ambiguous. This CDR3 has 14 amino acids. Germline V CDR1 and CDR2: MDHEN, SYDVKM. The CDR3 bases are TGTGCCAGCAGCCTTTTAGATAGCAATCAGCCCCGGCATTTT. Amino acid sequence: CASSLLDSNQPRHF.

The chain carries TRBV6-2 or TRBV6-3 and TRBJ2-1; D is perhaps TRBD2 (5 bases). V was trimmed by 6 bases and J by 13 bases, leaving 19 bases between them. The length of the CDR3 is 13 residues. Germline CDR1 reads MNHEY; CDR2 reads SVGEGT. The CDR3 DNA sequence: TGTGCCAGCAGCCGCCGCGGGTACAATTATCAGTTCTTC. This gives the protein CASSRRGYNYQFF.

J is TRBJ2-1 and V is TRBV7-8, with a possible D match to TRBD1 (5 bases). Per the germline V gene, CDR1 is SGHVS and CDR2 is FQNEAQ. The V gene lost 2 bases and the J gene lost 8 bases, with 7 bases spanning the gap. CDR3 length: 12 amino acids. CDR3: CASSLQGYEQFF. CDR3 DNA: TGTGCCAGCAGCTTACAGGGATATGAGCAGTTCTTC.

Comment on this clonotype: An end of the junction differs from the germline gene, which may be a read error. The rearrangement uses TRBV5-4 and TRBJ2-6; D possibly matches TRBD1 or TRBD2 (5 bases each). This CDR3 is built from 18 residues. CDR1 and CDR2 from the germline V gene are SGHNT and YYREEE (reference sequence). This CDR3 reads CANSHSAGPPSGANVLTF. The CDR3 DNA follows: TGTGCCAACAGCCATAGCGCAGGGCCTCCCTCTGGGGCCAACGTCCTGACTTTC. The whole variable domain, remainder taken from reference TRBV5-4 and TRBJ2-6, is ETGVTQSPTHLIKTRGQQVTLRCSSQSGHNTVSWYQQALGQGPQFIFQYYREEENGRGNFPPRFSGLQFPNYSSELNVNALELDDSALYLCANSHSAGPPSGANVLTFGAGSRLTVL.

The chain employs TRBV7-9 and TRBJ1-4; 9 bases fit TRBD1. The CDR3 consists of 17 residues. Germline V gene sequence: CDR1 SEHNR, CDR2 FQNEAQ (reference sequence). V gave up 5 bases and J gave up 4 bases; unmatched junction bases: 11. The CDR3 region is CASSRRTQGAVNEKLFF. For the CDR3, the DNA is TGTGCCAGCAGCCGACGGACACAGGGGGCGGTTAATGAAAAACTGTTTTTT.

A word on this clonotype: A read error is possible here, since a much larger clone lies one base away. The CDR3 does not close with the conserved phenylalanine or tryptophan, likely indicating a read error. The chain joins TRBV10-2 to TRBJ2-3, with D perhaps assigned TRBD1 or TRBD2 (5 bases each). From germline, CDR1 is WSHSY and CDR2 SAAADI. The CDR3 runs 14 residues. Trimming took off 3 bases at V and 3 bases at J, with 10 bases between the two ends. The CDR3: CASSEWGTTDTQYL. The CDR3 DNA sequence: TGCGCCAGCAGTGAATGGGGGACGACAGATACGCAGTATCTT.

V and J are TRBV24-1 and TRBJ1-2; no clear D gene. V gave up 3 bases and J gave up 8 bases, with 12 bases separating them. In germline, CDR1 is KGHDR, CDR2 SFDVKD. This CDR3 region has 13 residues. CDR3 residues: CATSDPKFWGYTF. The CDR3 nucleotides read TGTGCCACCAGTGATCCCAAGTTTTGGGGCTACACCTTC.